The 2 T cell receptor beta chains below all came from one sample that was sequenced in a study of blood T cell repertoires in COVID-19. Generated by immunoSEQ multiplex PCR, the TCRdb table keeps only in-frame clones and is missing some. The data contain roughly 130,000 clones, about four fifths of them seen just once; the ten biggest clones take up about 9.9%. Sequenced: peripheral blood. Receptors originate from a man in his forties or fifties with active or convalescent COVID-19.

The chain combines TRBV18 with TRBJ1-6, with 9 bases aligning to TRBD1. V shed 4 bases and J 8 bases; nucleotides not matched to a gene: 9. Germline CDR1 KGHSH, CDR2 LQKENI. The CDR3 has 16 residues. As DNA, the CDR3 is TGTGCCAGCTCACTTGCGGTGGACAGGGGAGATTCACCCCTCCACTTT. Translating gives CASSLAVDRGDSPLHF.

The chain uses TRBV27 and TRBJ2-7, with TRBD1 identical over 9 bases. This CDR3 has 15 amino acids. V trimming: 2 bases; J trimming: 3 bases; junction bases outside the gene matches: 5. CDR1 and CDR2 (germline): MNHEY, SMNVEV (reference sequence). This chain's CDR3 is CASSLGWTGDYEQYF. The CDR3 DNA sequence: TGTGCCAGCAGTTTAGGGTGGACAGGGGACTACGAGCAGTACTTC.